This TCR beta chain appears in the sequencing data of a study of beta chain features in type 1 diabetes. In its sample, this clone was seen a few times. The antigen is not known. J lost 5 bases, V lost 5 bases, and 10 bases had no gene match. Germline assignment: CDR1 LGHNT and CDR2 FRNRAP. The CDR3 totals 15 residues. A sort by CD45RO/CCR7/CD25/CD127/CD95/CD27 yielded CD4+ naive, central memory, regulatory and stem cell-like memory cells. Study conclusions and caveats: All four CD4+ subsets of Type 1 diabetes patients contained TCRB CDR3s that were moderately but significantly shorter.

Every bit of the isolated RNA underwent reverse transcription, so sequencing read expressed TCRB transcripts. Repertoires were generated with immunoSEQ multiplex PCR, while TCRdb's copy carries only in-frame clones and drops some. The profile shows about 650,000 clones, roughly 12% of them singletons. This TCR derives from a man aged 25-45 years with type 1 diabetes. V is TRBV12-5 and J is TRBJ2-7, with 9 bases matching TRBD1. Sequenced material: naive CD4+ T cells from blood. The CDR3, as DNA: TGTGCTAGTGGTCCCCGAGGGACAGGGAGGGACGAGCAGTACTTC. Its translation: CASGPRGTGRDEQYF.